This T cell receptor beta chain comes out of a study of blood T cells in healthy people across ages. Across the study: Template-switching capture recovered about one barcoded beta molecule per two T cells.

This clonotype was seen more than once but under ten times. The CDR3 consists of 14 residues. The authors ran a second PCR of about 7 to 12 cycles using a sample-barcoded 5' primer and a J-beta primer mix. Each CDR3 protein is one row after TCRdb ran MiXCR on the 5' RACE reads. The profile shows approximately 800,000 distinct CDR3 sequences, approximately 53% of them singletons. The source of this sequence is a man aged 40-49 years in good health. The chain couples TRBV21-1 to TRBJ2-7; the table assigns TRBD1, which was not confirmed against the DNA. With the DNA end fitting TRBJ2-5 better, the J assignment may be wrong. TRBV21-1 is an annotated pseudogene. The source material was blood. The CDR3 here is CASSKDTGTWTQYF. The CDR3 DNA reads TGTGCCAGCAGCAAAGATACAGGGACGTGGACCCAGTACTTC.